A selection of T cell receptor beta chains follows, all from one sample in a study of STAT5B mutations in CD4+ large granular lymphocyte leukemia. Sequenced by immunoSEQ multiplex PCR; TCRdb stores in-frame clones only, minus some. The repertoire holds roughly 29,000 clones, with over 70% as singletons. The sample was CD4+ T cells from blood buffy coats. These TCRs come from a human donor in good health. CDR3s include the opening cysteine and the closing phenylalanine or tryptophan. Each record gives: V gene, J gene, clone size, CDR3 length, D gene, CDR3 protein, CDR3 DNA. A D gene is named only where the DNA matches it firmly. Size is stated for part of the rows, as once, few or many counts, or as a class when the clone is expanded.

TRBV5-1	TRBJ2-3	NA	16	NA	CASSLMGESSTDTQYF	TGCGCCAGCAGCTTGATGGGGGAATCTAGCACAGATACGCAGTATTTT
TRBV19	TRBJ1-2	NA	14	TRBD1	CASSPPDRAGGYTF	TGTGCCAGTAGTCCCCCGGACAGGGCTGGCGGCTACACCTTC
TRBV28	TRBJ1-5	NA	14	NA	CASRLSLSNQPQHF	TGTGCCAGCAGATTAAGTCTTAGCAATCAGCCCCAGCATTTT
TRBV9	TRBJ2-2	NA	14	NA	CASSGGSGFGELFF	TGTGCCAGCAGCGGGGGGAGCGGGTTCGGGGAGCTGTTTTTT
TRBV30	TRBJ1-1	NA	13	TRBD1	CAWKGQGSTEAFF	TGTGCCTGGAAGGGACAGGGAAGCACTGAAGCTTTCTTT
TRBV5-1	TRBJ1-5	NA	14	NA	CASSLGSSNQPQHF	TGCGCCAGCAGCTTAGGGAGTAGCAATCAGCCCCAGCATTTT
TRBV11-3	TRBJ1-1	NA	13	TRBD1	CASSLGRGGKAFF	TGTGCCAGCAGCTTGGGACGAGGGGGCAAAGCTTTCTTT
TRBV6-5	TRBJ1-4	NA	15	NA	CASSYSRGVNEKLFF	TGTGCCAGCAGTTACTCGAGAGGGGTTAATGAAAAACTGTTTTTT
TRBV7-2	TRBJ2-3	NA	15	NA	CASSPRVWDTDTQYF	TGTGCCAGCAGCCCCCGTGTATGGGACACAGATACGCAGTATTTT
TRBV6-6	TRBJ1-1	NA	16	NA	CASSYSPWGANTEAFF	TGTGCCAGCAGTTACTCGCCCTGGGGGGCGAACACTGAAGCTTTCTTT
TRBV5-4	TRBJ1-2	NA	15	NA	CASSFKLTGASGYTF	TGTGCCAGCAGCTTTAAACTCACAGGAGCGAGCGGCTACACCTTC
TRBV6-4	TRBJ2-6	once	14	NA	CASSEASGANVLTF	TGTGCCAGCAGTGAGGCCTCTGGGGCCAACGTCCTGACTTTC
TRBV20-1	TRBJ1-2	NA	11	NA	CSARDDGGYTF	TGCAGTGCTAGAGATGATGGTGGCTACACCTTC
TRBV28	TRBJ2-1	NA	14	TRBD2	CATSSGSSYNEQFF	TGTGCCACCTCTAGCGGGAGCTCCTACAATGAGCAGTTCTTC
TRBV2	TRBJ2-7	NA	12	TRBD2	CASRPGLGEQYF	TGTGCCAGCAGACCCGGACTAGGCGAGCAGTACTTC
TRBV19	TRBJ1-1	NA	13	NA	CASSQGGSTEAFF	TGTGCCAGTAGCCAAGGGGGGAGCACTGAAGCTTTCTTT
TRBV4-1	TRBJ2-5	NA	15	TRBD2	CASSQEIRTSGPMYF	TGCGCCAGCAGCCAAGAGATTCGGACTAGCGGCCCCATGTACTTC
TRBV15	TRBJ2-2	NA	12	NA	CATSLGTGELFF	TGTGCCACCAGCCTTGGTACCGGGGAGCTGTTTTTT
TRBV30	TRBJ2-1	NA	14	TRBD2	CAWRLLAGGHEQFF	TGTGCCTGGAGGCTACTAGCGGGAGGGCATGAGCAGTTCTTC
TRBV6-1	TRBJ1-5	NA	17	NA	CASSDRQASNSNQPQHF	TGTGCCAGCAGTGATAGGCAGGCCTCAAATAGCAATCAGCCCCAGCATTTT
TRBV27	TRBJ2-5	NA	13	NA	CASSLYPGETQYF	TGTGCCAGCAGTTTATACCCGGGAGAGACCCAGTACTTC
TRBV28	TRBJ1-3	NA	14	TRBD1	CASMARTGGNTIYF	TGTGCCAGCATGGCCCGGACAGGGGGAAACACCATATATTTT
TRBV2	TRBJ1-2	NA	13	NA	CASSGPAGNGYTF	TGTGCCAGCAGTGGGCCAGCGGGAAATGGCTACACCTTC
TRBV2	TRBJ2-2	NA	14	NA	CASSGDGGTGELFF	TGTGCCAGCAGTGGGGATGGTGGCACCGGGGAGCTGTTTTTT
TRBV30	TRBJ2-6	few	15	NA	CAWDVGVSGANVLTF	TGTGCCTGGGATGTTGGGGTCTCTGGGGCCAACGTCCTGACTTTC
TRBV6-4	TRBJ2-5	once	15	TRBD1	CASSDLQGLGETQYF	TGTGCCAGCAGTGACTTACAGGGGTTGGGGGAGACCCAGTACTTC
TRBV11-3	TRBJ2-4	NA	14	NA	CASSSTTAKNIQYF	TGTGCCAGCAGCTCCACAACGGCCAAAAACATTCAGTACTTC